The entry below describes one T cell receptor beta chain. The source of the sample is a study of T cell changes during pregnancy in multiple sclerosis. This CDR3 is 15 amino acids long. The J segment lost 0 bases and the V segment lost 8 bases, leaving 6 bases of the junction unmatched. Germline V gene lookup returns CDR1 SNHLY and CDR2 FYNNEI. The table came from immunoSEQ multiplex PCR; TCRdb's copy has only in-frame clones and leaves some out. The profile covers tens of thousands of clones, with over 75% appearing a single time and 0.25% to 0.3% taken by the ten largest. This TCR derives from a female donor in good health, enrolled as a control in a pregnancy study. V usage is TRBV2 and J usage is TRBJ2-1; 8 nucleotides align to TRBD2. The material sequenced was CD4+ T cells from peripheral blood mononuclear cells, taken in the third trimester of pregnancy. The CDR3 region is CASVWGTSSYNEQFF. DNA of the CDR3: TGTGCCAGCGTTTGGGGGACTAGCTCCTACAATGAGCAGTTCTTC.